These T cell receptor beta chains were read from a single sample in a study of blood T cell repertoires in COVID-19. Some clones are missing from TCRdb's copy, which holds only in-frame ones; the method was immunoSEQ multiplex PCR. The repertoire holds 150,000 to 200,000 clones, with over 80% as singletons. The sample consisted of PBMCs or T cells enriched from blood (not recorded which). The receptor source for this set is a man in his 70s who had been exposed to COVID-19. Each CDR3 is given with its conserved first and last residue. The D gene is left open where the match is weak. Part of the rows lack a size; the others show once, few, many or a class for expanded clones.

clone size,V gene,D gene,J gene,CDR3 protein,CDR3 DNA
few,TRBV6-5,TRBD1,TRBJ2-2,CASSQAGGATGELFF,TGTGCCAGCAGCCAAGCAGGGGGCGCGACCGGGGAGCTGTTTTTT
-,TRBV3-1/TRBV3-2,-,TRBJ1-1,CASSQVSGNTEAFF,TGTGCCAGCAGCCAAGTCTCGGGAAACACTGAAGCTTTCTTT
-,TRBV7-6,TRBD1,TRBJ1-4,CASSPRTGQGEKLFF,TGTGCCAGCAGCCCGCGGACAGGGCAGGGTGAAAAACTGTTTTTT
-,TRBV11-2,TRBD1,TRBJ1-5,CASSLGQLQPQHF,TGTGCCAGCAGCTTGGGACAGCTTCAGCCCCAGCATTTT
-,TRBV2,TRBD1,TRBJ1-1,CASRLIDRGEGTEAFF,TGTGCCAGCAGACTAATCGACAGGGGGGAAGGGACTGAAGCTTTCTTT
-,TRBV5-6,-,TRBJ1-2,CASSFGTYNYGYTF,TGTGCCAGCAGCTTCGGGACTTACAACTATGGCTACACCTTC
-,TRBV5-1,TRBD2,TRBJ2-7,CASSLGAGRAGVDEQYF,TGCGCCAGCAGCTTGGGCGCCGGGAGGGCCGGGGTCGACGAGCAGTACTTC
-,TRBV2,-,TRBJ2-4,CASNPSGKNIQYF,TGTGCCAGCAACCCCTCCGGGAAAAACATTCAGTACTTC
-,TRBV28,-,TRBJ1-2,CASTDRTNYGYTF,TGTGCCAGCACCGACAGAACTAACTATGGCTACACCTTC
-,TRBV13,-,TRBJ2-1,CASSSEGGGYNEQFF,TGTGCCAGCAGCTCCGAGGGAGGAGGGTACAATGAGCAGTTCTTC
-,TRBV18,-,TRBJ1-6,CASSPPGDPPSLYNSPLHF,TGTGCCAGCTCACCCCCAGGGGATCCTCCCTCCCTTTATAATTCACCCCTCCACTTT
-,TRBV9,TRBD1,TRBJ2-2,CASTVGQGHSGELFF,TGTGCCAGCACCGTCGGACAGGGACATTCCGGGGAGCTGTTTTTT
-,TRBV9,-,TRBJ1-2,CASSAGGSEGGGYTF,TGTGCCAGCAGCGCAGGTGGGTCCGAAGGAGGAGGCTACACCTTC
-,TRBV28,-,TRBJ1-6,CASIASSYNSPLHF,TGTGCCAGCATAGCCAGCTCCTATAATTCACCCCTCCACTTT
once,TRBV6-5,-,TRBJ1-1,CASRWGRGTEAFF,TGTGCCAGCAGATGGGGGCGTGGGACTGAAGCTTTCTTT
-,TRBV19,-,TRBJ1-2,CASLTTGGADYGYTF,TGTGCCAGCCTTACTACCGGGGGTGCCGACTATGGCTACACCTTC
few,TRBV19,-,TRBJ1-1,CASSISGARTEAFF,TGTGCCAGTAGTATCTCAGGGGCTAGAACTGAAGCTTTCTTT
few,TRBV4-1,-,TRBJ1-2,CASSQENPGVVGGYTF,TGCGCCAGCAGCCAAGAGAATCCAGGGGTGGTTGGTGGCTACACCTTC
-,TRBV6-5,-,TRBJ1-4,CASAGIGNEKLFF,TGTGCCAGCGCAGGGATCGGAAATGAAAAACTGTTTTTT
-,TRBV5-6,-,TRBJ1-5,CASSLGLRSNQPQHF,TGTGCCAGCAGCTTGGGTCTGCGCAGCAATCAGCCCCAGCATTTT
-,TRBV11-2,TRBD1,TRBJ1-6,CASSRRLDRVLHF,TGTGCCAGCAGCCGAAGACTTGACAGGGTCCTCCACTTT
-,TRBV6-5,TRBD2,TRBJ2-1,CASSSRTSGDEQFF,TGTGCCAGCAGTTCTCGGACTAGCGGGGATGAGCAGTTCTTC
-,TRBV9,TRBD2,TRBJ2-5,CASSGGEGETQYF,TGTGCCAGCAGCGGAGGGGAGGGAGAGACCCAGTACTTC
-,TRBV5-4,TRBD1,TRBJ1-6,CASSHRTGTNSPLHF,TGTGCCAGCAGCCACAGGACAGGGACTAATTCACCCCTCCACTTT
-,TRBV6-6,-,TRBJ1-5,CASKGGNQPQHF,TGTGCCAGCAAAGGAGGCAATCAGCCCCAGCATTTT
-,TRBV5-5,-,TRBJ1-2,CASSLTRFGDYGYTF,TGTGCCAGCAGCTTGACACGGTTTGGAGACTATGGCTACACCTTC
-,TRBV12-3/TRBV12-4,-,TRBJ1-2,CASNGDREFGYTF,TGTGCCAGCAATGGTGACCGGGAGTTTGGCTACACCTTC
-,TRBV21-1,-,TRBJ2-3,CASSSRSGARFTTDTQYF,TGTGCCAGCAGCAGCCGGTCAGGCGCCCGGTTTACCACAGATACGCAGTATTTT
-,TRBV4-3,TRBD1,TRBJ1-5,CASSIDRALPPQHF,TGCGCCAGCAGCATTGACAGGGCCTTACCGCCCCAGCATTTT
-,TRBV6-5,-,TRBJ2-7,CASSLGVGGEQYF,TGTGCCAGCAGTCTCGGCGTAGGCGGCGAGCAGTACTTC
-,TRBV5-8,-,TRBJ1-1,CASSLEALHQEKNTEAFF,TGTGCCAGCAGCTTGGAGGCCTTACACCAGGAAAAGAACACTGAAGCTTTCTTT
-,TRBV28,TRBD1,TRBJ2-7,CASSPTGRVEQYF,TGTGCCAGCAGTCCGACAGGGCGGGTCGAGCAGTACTTC
-,TRBV7-2,TRBD2,TRBJ2-3,CASTFSGGGGTDTQYF,TGTGCCAGCACCTTTAGCGGGGGGGGAGGTACAGATACGCAGTATTTT
-,TRBV6-6,TRBD1,TRBJ1-2,CASTRDRVLSGYTF,TGTGCCAGCACCAGGGACAGGGTCCTTTCCGGCTACACCTTC
once,TRBV7-2,TRBD2,TRBJ2-1,CASSPLAGGLGEQFF,TGTGCCAGCAGCCCCCTAGCGGGGGGGCTCGGTGAGCAGTTCTTC
-,TRBV2,TRBD1,TRBJ1-1,CASRERQGERAFF,TGTGCCAGCAGGGAACGGCAGGGGGAACGGGCTTTCTTT
few,TRBV6-1,-,TRBJ2-1,CASSEARGYNEQFF,TGTGCCAGCAGTGAAGCGCGAGGATACAATGAGCAGTTCTTC